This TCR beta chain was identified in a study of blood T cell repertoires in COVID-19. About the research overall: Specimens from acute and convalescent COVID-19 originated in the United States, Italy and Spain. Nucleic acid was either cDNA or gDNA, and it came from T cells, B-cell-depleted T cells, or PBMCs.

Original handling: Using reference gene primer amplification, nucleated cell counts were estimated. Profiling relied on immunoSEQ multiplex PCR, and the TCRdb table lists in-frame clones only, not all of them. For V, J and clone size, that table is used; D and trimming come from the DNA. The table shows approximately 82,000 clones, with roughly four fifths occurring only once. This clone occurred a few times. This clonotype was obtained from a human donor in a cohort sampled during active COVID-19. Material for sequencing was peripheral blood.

The CDR3 DNA is TGCGCCAGCAGTGGGGAGGGGGGGGGCCCACCCAACACTGAAGCTTTCTTT. Translated: CASSGEGGGPPNTEAFF. This chain joins TRBV10-1 and TRBJ1-1, with D perhaps TRBD1 (6 bases). Germline CDR1 WNHNN, CDR2 SYGVQD (reference sequence). The CDR3 is 17 amino acids. The V end lost 4 bases, the J end lost 2 bases, and 20 bases lay between the germline ends.